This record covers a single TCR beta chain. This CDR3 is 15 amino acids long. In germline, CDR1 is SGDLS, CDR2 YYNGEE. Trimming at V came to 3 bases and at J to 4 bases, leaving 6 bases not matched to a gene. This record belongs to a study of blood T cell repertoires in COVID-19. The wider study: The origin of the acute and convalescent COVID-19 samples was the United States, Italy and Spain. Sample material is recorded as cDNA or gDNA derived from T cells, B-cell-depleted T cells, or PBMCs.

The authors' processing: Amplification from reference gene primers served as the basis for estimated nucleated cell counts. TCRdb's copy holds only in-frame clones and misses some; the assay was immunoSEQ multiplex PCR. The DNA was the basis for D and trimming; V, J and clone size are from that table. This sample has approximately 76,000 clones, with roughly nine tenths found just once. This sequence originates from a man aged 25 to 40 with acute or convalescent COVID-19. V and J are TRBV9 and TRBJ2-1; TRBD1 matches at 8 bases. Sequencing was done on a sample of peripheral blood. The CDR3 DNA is TGTGCCAGCAGCGGAACCGGGACAGGATACAATGAGCAGTTCTTC. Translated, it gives CASSGTGTGYNEQFF.